This TCR beta chain was retrieved from a study of T-cell reconstitution after alpha-beta-depleted transplantation in children. The CDR3 loop spans 15 amino acids. V shed 5 bases and J shed 0 bases, with 11 bases lying between them. Germline values: CDR1 SGHTA, CDR2 FQGNSA. TCRbeta library preparation incorporated unique molecular identifiers. Each CDR3 protein is one row after TCRdb ran MiXCR on the PCR reads. The repertoire includes around 680,000 distinct CDR3 sequences, roughly 17% of them detected once, and approximately 1.1% sits in the top ten. This clonotype has a handful of counts. The sequence was obtained from a human donor who donated a stem cell graft to a child with acute myeloid leukemia. V usage is TRBV7-2 and J usage is TRBJ1-3; D perhaps matches TRBD1 (5 bases). The material was PBMCs from the stem cell graft donor, obtained from the stem cell graft. CDR3 sequence (DNA): TGTGCCAGCAGCCCCGACAGTAGCTCTGGAAACACCATATATTTT. Its protein product is CASSPDSSSGNTIYF.